The clone carrying this TCR beta chain was seen a few times. Its cognate antigen is unknown. Germline CDR1 SGHDN, CDR2 FVKESK. V was clipped by 8 bases and J by 10 bases; unmatched bases: 11. CDR3 length: 14 amino acids. This record comes from a study of T cells in localized non-small cell lung cancer. Overall study results and limits: Of the top 100 tumor clones, median 57 were in adjacent lung, approximately 29 among its top 100. Tumor trailed uninvolved adjacent lung in T cell clonality, which peaked there. Multi-region tumor sequencing was not done, so intratumor heterogeneity could not be excluded.

Data came from immunoSEQ multiplex PCR; TCRdb stores just in-frame clones and leaves some out. The table has more than 2,000 clones, more than 25% seen once. This chain links TRBV14 with TRBJ1-6, with TRBD1 matching 7 bases. Material: lung tumor tissue, obtained before any cancer treatment. The TCR originated in an older male donor with stage II squamous cell lung carcinoma. The CDR3 region is CASSPGGGESPLHF. The CDR3 region has the DNA TGTGCCAGCTCACCAGGGGGAGGTGAATCACCCCTCCACTTT.